This TCR beta chain was observed in a study of control samples from healthy donors and cancer patients. Trimming shortened V by 6 bases and J by 5 bases, and 13 bases separated the two germline ends. There are 13 residues in the CDR3. The germline V gene encodes CDR1 SEHNR and CDR2 FQNEAQ (reference sequence). Clones were sequenced by immunoSEQ multiplex PCR, and TCRdb holds only the in-frame ones, with some missing. This sample carries some 120,000 clones, 80% to 90% of them seen once, and the ten largest clones take around 9%. This receptor was identified in a man aged 35 to 55 in good health. The sequenced material came from blood. The rearrangement uses TRBV7-9 and TRBJ1-1, with D possibly TRBD1 on 5 matching bases. In nucleotides, the CDR3 is TGTGCCAGCAGACCAACAGGAATAACTGAAGCTTTCTTT. Amino acid sequence: CASRPTGITEAFF.